The clone carrying this TCR beta chain was seen a single time. Its cognate antigen is unknown. The data stem from a study of T cell responses to AZD1222 COVID-19 vaccine. General study findings and limits: The donor group comprised mostly white British people and more females; the analysis possibly underestimated clonal diversity.

Germline-derived CDR1 and CDR2 are MRHNA and SNTAGT. This CDR3 comprises 14 residues. The V end was cut by 6 bases, the J end by 5 bases, with 16 bases between. Method: immunoSEQ multiplex PCR; TCRdb's copy keeps in-frame clones and lacks some. The sample holds about 150,000 clones, 75% to 95% seen once. Material: peripheral blood, obtained on day 0 of AZD1222 vaccination. This clonotype originated in an adult in good health. V is TRBV6-4 and J is TRBJ1-2; D remains unclear. The CDR3 protein is CASSASAGPYGYTF. In DNA form, the CDR3 reads TGTGCCAGCAGCGCTTCGGCAGGACCTTATGGCTACACCTTC.